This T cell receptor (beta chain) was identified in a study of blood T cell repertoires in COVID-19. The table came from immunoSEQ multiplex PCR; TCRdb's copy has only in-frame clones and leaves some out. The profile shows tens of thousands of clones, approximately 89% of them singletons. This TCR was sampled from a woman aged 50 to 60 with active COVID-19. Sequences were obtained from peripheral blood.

CDR3 amino acids: CASSKPGQEFTGELFF. CDR3 nucleotide sequence: TGTGCCAGCAGCAAACCGGGACAGGAATTTACCGGGGAGCTGTTTTTT. The chain couples TRBV7-2 to TRBJ2-2; 8 nucleotides line up with TRBD1. Germline V gene data show CDR1 as SGHTA and CDR2 as FQGNSA. V was clipped by 5 bases and J by 5 bases; unmatched bases: 10. The CDR3 has 16 residues. Supplemented by reference TRBV7-2 and TRBJ2-2, the full variable domain reads GAGVSQSPSNKVTEKGKDVELRCDPISGHTALYWYRQSLGQGLEFLIYFQGNSAPDKSGLPSDRFSAERTGGSVSTLTIQRTQQEDSAVYLCASSKPGQEFTGELFFGEGSRLTVL.